These T cell receptor beta chains were read from a single sample in a study of identical twins. One entry per CDR3 protein, called by TCRdb with MiXCR from the 5' RACE reads. The sample contains around 550,000 distinct CDR3 sequences, over 12% of which appear only once. These data also featured in a second study, about yellow fever vaccine responses in identical twins.

The sequencing sample was made of CD4+ T cells sorted from blood. Every receptor here comes from a woman younger than 30 in good health. CDR3s include the opening cysteine and the closing phenylalanine or tryptophan.

V,CDR3
TRBV20-1,CSARALWSQETQYF
TRBV29-1,CSVEENGYTF
TRBV20-1,CCARPTGGRLYNEQFF
TRBV7-9,CASSPTTTGNTEAFF
TRBV5-1,CASSLIQGHEQFF
TRBV6-1,CASSTQTGVAGVAGELFF
TRBV5-1,CASSLTQDSRYNEQFF
TRBV2,CASRLAETLREQYF
TRBV5-1,CASQGTTYEQYF
TRBV12-3/TRBV12-4,CASSLAETYGYTF
TRBV28,CASSSPLLNSKNIQYF
TRBV3-1,CASSPETGGQFYEQYF
TRBV12-3/TRBV12-4,CASSLSGFEKLFF
TRBV27,CASSLAGQGANIQYF
TRBV5-1,CASSSAEGGPYNEQFF
TRBV7-8,CASRPQTENTEAFF
TRBV14,CASSQASRGDEQFF
TRBV28,CASSPYPLSDTQYF
TRBV12-3/TRBV12-4,CASSLRDRVNQPQHF
TRBV28,CASRGRERPASTEAFF
TRBV24-1,CATSGSGTRHYEQYF
TRBV5-1,CASSLGQGAGYEQFF
TRBV2,CASTGHGTGELFF
TRBV18,CASSPPASITEAFF
TRBV20-1,CSVTLGGLAYNEQFF